The next 14 T cell receptor beta chains were all read from a single sample in a study of tumor-infiltrating lymphocytes in oesophageal squamous cell carcinoma. TCRdb redid the calling of the PCR reads with MiXCR, one entry per CDR3 protein. The repertoire holds around 15,000 distinct CDR3 sequences, around 50% seen once, with about 35% in the top ten. Sequences were obtained from esophageal tumor tissue. These receptors were obtained from a female donor with esophageal squamous cell carcinoma.

The table lists this clonotype with a few counts. CDR3 sequence reads: CASSYNRDRVPLNEQFF. The DNA of the CDR3 is TGTGCCAGCAGTTATAACCGGGACAGGGTTCCTCTGAATGAGCAGTTCTTC. The chain has TRBV6-1 and TRBJ2-1, with 9 positions matching TRBD1. The CDR3 has 17 residues. In germline, CDR1 is MNHNS, CDR2 SASEGT. Unmatched junction bases numbered 15, after V lost 5 bases and J lost 7 bases.

This chain joins TRBV7-2 and TRBJ2-3; no firm D call. The J call may not be correct, given that the DNA end is closer to TRBJ2-5. The CDR3 covers 14 residues. CDR1 SGHTA and CDR2 FQGNSA come from the germline V gene. The chain's CDR3 is CASSSSGTPETQYF. For the CDR3, the DNA is TGTGCCAGCAGCTCATCGGGCACCCCGGAGACCCAGTACTTC.

A few counts support this clonotype. The chain couples TRBV7-3 to TRBJ2-7; TRBD2 matches 8 bases. The closer fit of TRBJ2-1 to the DNA end suggests the J call may be wrong. Germline CDR1 and CDR2: SGHTA and FQGTGA. The CDR3 is 14 residues long. CDR3 sequence (DNA): TGTGCCAGCAGCTCCCCGGGGGGGGTCCATGAGCAGTTCTTC. Amino acids: CASSSPGGVHEQFF.

The chain couples TRBV11-2 to TRBJ2-3; TRBD2 aligns across 14 bases. Germline V lookup: CDR1 SGHAT, CDR2 FQNNGV. CDR3 length: 15 residues. V trimming: 5 bases; J trimming: 5 bases; junction bases outside the gene matches: 3. The CDR3 DNA sequence: TGTGCCAGCAGCAAGGGACTAGCGGGAGAAGATACGCAGTATTTT. This gives the protein CASSKGLAGEDTQYF.

The chain is built from TRBV12-3 or TRBV12-4 and TRBJ2-2; D gene ambiguous. The V end lost 4 bases, the J end lost 6 bases, and 3 bases lay between the germline ends. CDR3 length: 11 amino acids. The DNA of the CDR3 is TGTGCCAGCAGTTATGCCGGGGAGCTGTTTTTT. Amino acid sequence: CASSYAGELFF.

V is TRBV12-3 or TRBV12-4 and J is TRBJ1-1; no reliable D call. V lost 6 bases and J 6 bases, leaving 11 bases between the germline ends. There are 12 residues in the CDR3. Here the CDR3 reads CASSPKVSEAFF. CDR3 DNA: TGTGCCAGCAGCCCCAAGGTGTCTGAAGCTTTCTTT.

This clonotype was counted between two and nine times. The chain links TRBV6-1 to TRBJ2-5, with D unclear. The J call could be wrong; TRBJ2-7 is a better fit for the DNA end. This CDR3 is built from 12 residues. The germline V gene has CDR1 MNHNS and CDR2 SASEGT. The CDR3 coding sequence is TGTGCCAGCAGTATACGGCCTTACGAGCAGTACTTC. This gives the protein CASSIRPYEQYF.

V and J are TRBV28 and TRBJ2-7; D may match TRBD1 or TRBD2 (5 bases each). The CDR3 loop spans 17 amino acids. CDR1 and CDR2 from the germline V gene are MDHEN and SYDVKM. V gave up 4 bases and J gave up 2 bases, with 21 bases separating them. CDR3 loop: CASSSVPGTDFTYEQYF. CDR3 DNA sequence: TGTGCCAGCAGTTCAGTGCCTGGGACGGACTTTACCTACGAGCAGTACTTC.

The V call is TRBV24-1, the J call TRBJ2-3; 7 positions agree with TRBD2. V trimming: 3 bases; J trimming: 1 base; junction bases outside the gene matches: 6. CDR3 length: 16 amino acids. The germline gives CDR1 KGHDR, CDR2 SFDVKD. The CDR3 DNA is TGTGCCACCAGTGATATGACTAGCACGGGCACAGATACGCAGTATTTT. Translated: CATSDMTSTGTDTQYF.

This sequence joins TRBV11-2 and TRBJ1-3; D may be TRBD1 (5 bases). This CDR3 region has 12 residues. V lost 5 bases to trimming and J lost 7 bases, with 9 bases between them. In germline, CDR1 is SGHAT, CDR2 FQNNGV. CDR3 DNA: TGTGCCAGCAGCCCCGGGGGTAACACCATATATTTT. Amino acid sequence: CASSPGGNTIYF.

V gene TRBV7-9 combines with J gene TRBJ2-3; D gene ambiguous. The J call may be wrong; the DNA end is better matched by TRBJ2-2. This CDR3 is 18 amino acids long. Germline V gives CDR1 SEHNR, CDR2 FQNEAQ (reference sequence). CDR3 coding DNA: TGTGCCAGCAGCTTAAACCCTACTTGGGCGGCGAACACCGGGGAGCTGTTTTTT. Amino acid sequence: CASSLNPTWAANTGELFF.

On this clonotype: This may come from a read error, since a much larger clone is one base off. The CDR3 here is CASSPRTGRETQFF. CDR3 DNA sequence: TGTGCCAGCTCACCAAGGACAGGGAGGGAGACCCAGTTCTTC. The chain carries TRBV18 and TRBJ2-1; a weak D match, TRBD1 (8 bases). From germline, CDR1 is KGHSH and CDR2 LQKENI. The CDR3 length is 14 residues. V was shortened by 2 bases and J by 13 bases, with 18 bases between the two germline ends.

This clonotype was recorded a few times. This rearrangement joins TRBV7-2 to TRBJ2-1, with D perhaps matching TRBD1 (6 bases). The CDR3 sequence is 16 residues long. Per germline, CDR1 SGHTA and CDR2 FQGNSA. Trimming cost V 0 bases and J 2 bases, with 11 bases left between them. The DNA of the CDR3 is TGTGCCAGCAGCTTAGCGGCAGGGGAGCCCTACAATGAGCAGTTCTTC. Amino acid sequence: CASSLAAGEPYNEQFF.

The chain carries TRBV7-6 and TRBJ2-6; D ambiguous. CDR3 length: 18 residues. Germline V gene sequence: CDR1 SGHVS, CDR2 FNYEAQ. The ends were cut back, 2 bases at V and 0 bases at J, with 14 bases in the middle. CDR3 nucleotides: TGTGCCAGCAGCTTATTGGCGCCCCTGAGCTCTGGGGCCAACGTCCTGACTTTC. The encoded protein is CASSLLAPLSSGANVLTF.